Below are 10 T cell receptor beta chains sequenced from a single sample in a study of T-cell memory formation after mild COVID-19 (dated by TCRdb to the early 2020s). The library was made by 5' RACE. Sequencing relied on an Illumina NovaSeq 6000. Through fastp at Q25 and MiXCR, TCRdb rebuilt clones from the public reads, retaining in-frame beta chains. Rows with one shared CDR3 protein collapse into an entry with the most common genes and DNA. Here the sample has about 57,000 distinct CDR3 sequences; 9% to 15% occur a single time. The biggest ten clones account for about 22% of the sample. Material: PBMCs or a T cell subset sorted from them (not recorded which). These receptors came from a man aged 18 to 30 who had mild COVID-19 (a few samples of this study predate the infection). The sample titles of this study are shuffled in the database, so cell type and time point are left out; the donor was told from shared clones.

This sequence joins TRBV6-5 and TRBJ1-1; D possibly corresponds to TRBD1 (6 bases). There are 15 residues in the CDR3. V lost 0 bases and J lost 1, with 9 bases in between. Germline loops: CDR1 MNHEY, CDR2 SVGAGI. The CDR3 coding sequence is TGTGCCAGCAGTTACTCGTGGGGGCAGAACACTGAAGCTTTCTTT. Its protein product is CASSYSWGQNTEAFF.

In its sample, this clonotype was seen a few times. This rearrangement joins TRBV5-6 to TRBJ2-1; 10 positions agree with TRBD2. Germline V gene data show CDR1 as SGHDT and CDR2 as YYEEEE. The CDR3 loop spans 15 amino acids. The ends lost 2 bases at V and 5 bases at J; junction bases unmatched: 4. The CDR3 DNA is TGTGCCAGCAGCTTTCTAAGCGGGGGGGACAATGAGCAGTTCTTC. It is translated as CASSFLSGGDNEQFF.

This clonotype has a handful of counts. J is TRBJ2-7 and V is TRBV5-1; D is undetermined. The V end lost 0 bases, the J end lost 5 bases, and 12 bases lay between the germline ends. The CDR3 has 14 residues. Germline CDR1 and CDR2: SGHRS and YFSETQ. This chain's CDR3 is CASSLGPASDEQYF. In nucleotides, the CDR3 is TGCGCCAGCAGCTTGGGACCGGCTTCCGACGAGCAGTACTTC.

The rearrangement joins TRBV7-8 to TRBJ1-4; D gene ambiguous. Trimming removed 5 bases at V and 4 bases at J, with 14 bases between. Germline CDR1 is SGHVS and CDR2 is FQNEAQ. The CDR3 has 15 amino acids. CDR3 sequence: CASSQGPESNEKLFF. CDR3 DNA sequence: TGTGCCAGCAGCCAAGGTCCGGAAAGTAATGAAAAACTGTTTTTT.

This chain uses TRBV12-3 or TRBV12-4 with TRBJ1-6; D not resolved. The CDR3 runs 13 residues. Trimming took 8 bases from V and 6 from J, leaving 11 bases between them. The CDR3, as DNA: TGTGCCAGCGCCCGGGAAGGTAATTCACCCCTCCACTTT. It encodes CASAREGNSPLHF.

This clonotype was observed a few times. The rearrangement uses TRBV5-1 and TRBJ1-1, with 7 bases identical to TRBD1. Germline V lookup: CDR1 SGHRS, CDR2 YFSETQ. This CDR3 is built from 15 residues. V lost 4 bases, J lost 3 bases, and 9 bases stayed unmatched. The CDR3 loop is CASSEKTGMDTEAFF. The CDR3, as DNA: TGCGCCAGCAGCGAGAAGACAGGGATGGACACTGAAGCTTTCTTT.

This chain uses TRBV9 with TRBJ2-5, with 8 bases matching TRBD2. Unmatched junction bases numbered 5, after V lost 4 bases and J lost 0 bases. Germline assignment: CDR1 SGDLS and CDR2 YYNGEE. The CDR3 extends over 15 amino acids. The CDR3, as DNA: TGTGCCAGCAGCCCGGGGGGGGCGTACCAAGAGACCCAGTACTTC. This gives the protein CASSPGGAYQETQYF.

This clonotype was observed a handful of times. This chain connects TRBV29-1 to TRBJ2-3, with D uncertain. Germline CDR1 reads SQVTM; CDR2 reads ANQGSEA. This CDR3 has 14 amino acids. Deletions cut 0 bases from V and 10 bases from J, with 17 bases between. CDR3 DNA: TGCAGCGTTGAAGATTTGGGCCTCACCCAACCGCAGTATTTT. It is translated as CSVEDLGLTQPQYF.

This chain connects TRBV15 to TRBJ1-4, with unresolved D. The CDR3 is made up of 15 amino acids. The germline CDR1 and CDR2 sequences are LNHNV and YYDKDF (reference sequence). V was clipped by 0 bases and J by 6 bases, with 11 bases between them. The CDR3 nucleotides read TGTGCCACCAGCAGAGACCGGGCCTGGGATGAAAAACTGTTTTTT. Translated: CATSRDRAWDEKLFF.

V is TRBV6-6 and J is TRBJ1-2, with 8 bases aligning to TRBD1. The CDR3 has 16 amino acids. Losses at the gene ends were 6 bases for V and 7 bases for J; bases not matched to a gene: 16. CDR1 and CDR2 from the germline V gene are MNHNY and SVGAGI (reference sequence). The CDR3 sequence: CASSQSGGAAVFGYTF. In DNA form, the CDR3 reads TGTGCCAGCAGCCAGTCAGGGGGCGCGGCTGTTTTTGGCTACACCTTC.